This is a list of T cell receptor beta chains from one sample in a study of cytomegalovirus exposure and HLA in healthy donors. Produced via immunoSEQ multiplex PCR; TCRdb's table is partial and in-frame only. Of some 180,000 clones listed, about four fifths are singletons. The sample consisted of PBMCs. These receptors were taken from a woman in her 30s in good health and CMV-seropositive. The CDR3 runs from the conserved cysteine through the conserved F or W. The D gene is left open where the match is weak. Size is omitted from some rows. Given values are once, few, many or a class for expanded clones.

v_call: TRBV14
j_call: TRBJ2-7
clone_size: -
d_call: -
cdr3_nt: TGTGCCAGCAGCCAAGTCAGTGGGCTATACCCCAACGAGCAGTACTTC
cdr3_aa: CASSQVSGLYPNEQYF

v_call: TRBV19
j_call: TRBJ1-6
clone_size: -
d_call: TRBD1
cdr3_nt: TGTGCCAGTAGGCTCGGACAGGGCCATTCACCCCTCCACTTT
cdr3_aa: CASRLGQGHSPLHF

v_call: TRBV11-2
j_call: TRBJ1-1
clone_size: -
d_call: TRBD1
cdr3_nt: TGTGCCAGCAGCCTCTATACAGGGGAGAACACTGAAGCTTTCTTT
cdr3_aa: CASSLYTGENTEAFF

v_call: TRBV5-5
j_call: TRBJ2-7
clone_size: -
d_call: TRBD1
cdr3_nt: TGTGCCAGCAGCCTCGGGACAGGGATCCACGAGCAGTACTTC
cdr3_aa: CASSLGTGIHEQYF

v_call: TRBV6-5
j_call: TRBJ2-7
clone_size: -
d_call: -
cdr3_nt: TGTGCCAGCAGTAACCCAGGGCGATACGAGCAGTACTTC
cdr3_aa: CASSNPGRYEQYF

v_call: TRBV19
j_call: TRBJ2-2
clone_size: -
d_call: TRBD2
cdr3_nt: TGTGCCAGTAGTATAGATCTTGCGGGAGCCGGGGAGCTGTTTTTT
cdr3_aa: CASSIDLAGAGELFF

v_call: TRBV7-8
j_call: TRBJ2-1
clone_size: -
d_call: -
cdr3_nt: TGTGCCAGCAGCTTATCCCAGGCGCACAATGAGCAGTTCTTC
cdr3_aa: CASSLSQAHNEQFF

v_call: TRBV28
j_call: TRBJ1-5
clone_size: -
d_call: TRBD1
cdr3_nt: TGTGCCAGCAGTTTACCCACCGGGACAGGGGATCAGCCCCAGCATTTT
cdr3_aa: CASSLPTGTGDQPQHF

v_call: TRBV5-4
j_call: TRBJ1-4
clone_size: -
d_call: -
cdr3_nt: TGTGCCACAGAGACGGGGAATAAAGAAAAACTGTTTTTT
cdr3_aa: CATETGNKEKLFF

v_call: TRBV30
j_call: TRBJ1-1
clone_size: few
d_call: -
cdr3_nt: TGTGCCTGGAGTAAGCAGGAGGGCACTGAAGCTTTCTTT
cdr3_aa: CAWSKQEGTEAFF

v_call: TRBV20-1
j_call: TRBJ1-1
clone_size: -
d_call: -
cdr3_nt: TGCAGTGCTGTTCAGTACACTGAAGCTTTCTTT
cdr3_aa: CSAVQYTEAFF

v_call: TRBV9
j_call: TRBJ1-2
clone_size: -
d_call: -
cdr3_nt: TGTGCCAGCAGCGTAGCGGGAGGGGATGGTTATGGCTACACCTTC
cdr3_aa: CASSVAGGDGYGYTF

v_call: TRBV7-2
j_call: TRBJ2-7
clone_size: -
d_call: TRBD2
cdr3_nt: TGTGCCAGCAGCTTAGGTCTTGCCGGGAGGGACTCCTACGAGCAGTACTTC
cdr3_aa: CASSLGLAGRDSYEQYF

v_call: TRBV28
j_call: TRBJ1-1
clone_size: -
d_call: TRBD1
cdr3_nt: TGTGCCAGCCGACTTCCGGGACAGGTAAATACTGAGGCTTTCTTT
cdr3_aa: CASRLPGQVNTEAFF

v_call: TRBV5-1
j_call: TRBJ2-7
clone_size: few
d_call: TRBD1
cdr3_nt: TGCGCCAGCAGCTTGGAGCCTGGACAGGGGCACGAGCAGTACTTC
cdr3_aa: CASSLEPGQGHEQYF

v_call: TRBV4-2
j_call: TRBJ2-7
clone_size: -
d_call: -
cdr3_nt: TGTGCCAGCAGCCGCTCGGGACTCCTCTACGAGCAGTACTTC
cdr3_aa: CASSRSGLLYEQYF

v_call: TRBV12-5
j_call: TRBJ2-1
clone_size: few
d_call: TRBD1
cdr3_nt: TGTGCTAAGGCTGTCCGGGACAGGGGCAGTAAGGGCTACAATGAGCAGTTCTTC
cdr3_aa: CAKAVRDRGSKGYNEQFF

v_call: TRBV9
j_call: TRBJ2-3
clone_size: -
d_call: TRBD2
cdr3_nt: TGTGCCAGCAGCTTAAGAACGACTAGCGGGGGGGCTTCAGATACGCAGTATTTT
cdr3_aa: CASSLRTTSGGASDTQYF

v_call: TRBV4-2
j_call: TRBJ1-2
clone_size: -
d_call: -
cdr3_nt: TGTGCCAGCAGCCAACCGAGACAGTCCTATGGCTACACCTTC
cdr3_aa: CASSQPRQSYGYTF

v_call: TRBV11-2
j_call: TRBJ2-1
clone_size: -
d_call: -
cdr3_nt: TGTGCCAGCAGCCCGCCCGTATTTAGATCCTACAATGAGCAGTTCTTC
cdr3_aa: CASSPPVFRSYNEQFF

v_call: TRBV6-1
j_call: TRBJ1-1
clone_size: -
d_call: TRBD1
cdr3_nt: TGTGCCAGCAGTCAGGACAGGGCCCCGAACACTGAAGCTTTCTTT
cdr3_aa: CASSQDRAPNTEAFF

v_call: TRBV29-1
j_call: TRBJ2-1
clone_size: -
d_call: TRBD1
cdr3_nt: TGCAGCGTCGACCGGACAGGGGGCTACAATGAGCAGTTCTTC
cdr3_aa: CSVDRTGGYNEQFF

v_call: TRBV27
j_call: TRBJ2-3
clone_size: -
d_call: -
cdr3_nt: TGTGCCAGCAGTTTATTGGGGGGGGGCCAGGATACGCAGTATTTT
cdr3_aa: CASSLLGGGQDTQYF

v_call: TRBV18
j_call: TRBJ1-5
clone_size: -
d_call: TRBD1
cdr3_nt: TGTGCCAGCTCCCCCCTTACAGGGGTCAATCAGCCCCAGCATTTT
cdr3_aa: CASSPLTGVNQPQHF

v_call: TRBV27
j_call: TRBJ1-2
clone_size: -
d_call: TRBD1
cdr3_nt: TGTGCCAGCAGTTGGACAGGGGGCGGCAAGTATGGCTACACCTTC
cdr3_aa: CASSWTGGGKYGYTF

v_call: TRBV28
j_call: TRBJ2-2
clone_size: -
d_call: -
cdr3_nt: TGTGCCAGCAGGCAAAGTGGGACTGCGAACACCGGGGAGCTGTTTTTT
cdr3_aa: CASRQSGTANTGELFF

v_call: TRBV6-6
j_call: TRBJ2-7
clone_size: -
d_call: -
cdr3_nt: TGTGCCAGCAGTGTAAAGGACTCCGGGTGGGCCGAGCAGTACTTC
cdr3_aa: CASSVKDSGWAEQYF

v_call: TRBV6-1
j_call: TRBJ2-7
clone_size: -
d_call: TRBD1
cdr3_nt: TGTGCCAGCAGCCTCCGGGACAGGGACGCCTACGAGCAGTACTTC
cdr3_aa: CASSLRDRDAYEQYF

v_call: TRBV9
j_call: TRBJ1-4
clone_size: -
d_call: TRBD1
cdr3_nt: TGTGCCAGCAGCACCTTCGGGACAGGGAGTAATGAAAAACTGTTTTTT
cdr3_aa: CASSTFGTGSNEKLFF

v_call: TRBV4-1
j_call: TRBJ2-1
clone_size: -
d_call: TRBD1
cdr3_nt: TGCGCCAGCAGCCCAACAGGGGATGAGCAGTTCTTC
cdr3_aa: CASSPTGDEQFF

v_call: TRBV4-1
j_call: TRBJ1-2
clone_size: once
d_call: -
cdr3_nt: TGCGCCAGCAGCCAAGATCCACCCCCTTGGACACTTGGGGGCTACACCTTC
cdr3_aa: CASSQDPPPWTLGGYTF

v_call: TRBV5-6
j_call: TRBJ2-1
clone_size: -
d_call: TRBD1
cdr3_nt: TGTGCCAGCAGCTTGGCCGGGACAGAACACTACAATGAGCAGTTCTTC
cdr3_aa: CASSLAGTEHYNEQFF

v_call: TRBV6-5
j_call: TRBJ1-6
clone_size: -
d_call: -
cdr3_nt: TGTGCCAGCAGTTACCGGGGGGTTAATTCACCCCTCCACTTT
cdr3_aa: CASSYRGVNSPLHF

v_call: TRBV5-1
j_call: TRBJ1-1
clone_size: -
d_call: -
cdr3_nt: TGCGCCAGCAGCTCCCCGGCAGGGGTGGACACTGAAGCTTTCTTT
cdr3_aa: CASSSPAGVDTEAFF

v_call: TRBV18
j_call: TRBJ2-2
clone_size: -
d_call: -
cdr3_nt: TGTGCCAGCCGGCCGGGGACGAACACCGGGGAGCTGTTTTTT
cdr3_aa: CASRPGTNTGELFF

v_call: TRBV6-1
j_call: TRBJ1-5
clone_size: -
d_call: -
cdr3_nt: TGTGCCAGCAGTCTCAACAGAAGCAATCAGCCCCAGCATTTT
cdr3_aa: CASSLNRSNQPQHF

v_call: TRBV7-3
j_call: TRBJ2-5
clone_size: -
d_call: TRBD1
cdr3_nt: TGTGCCAGCAGCTTGACAGGGGAAGGGGAGACCCAGTACTTC
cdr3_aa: CASSLTGEGETQYF

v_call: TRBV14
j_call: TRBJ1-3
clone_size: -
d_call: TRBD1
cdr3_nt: TGTGCCAGCAGCCCTTTGGACAGGCGCTCTGGAAACACCATATATTTT
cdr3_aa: CASSPLDRRSGNTIYF

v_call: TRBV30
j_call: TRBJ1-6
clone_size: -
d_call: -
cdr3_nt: TGTGCCTGGAGTGTACTCCGGGGGAATTCACCCCTCCACTTT
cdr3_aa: CAWSVLRGNSPLHF

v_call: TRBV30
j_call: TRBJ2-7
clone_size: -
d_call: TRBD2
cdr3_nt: TGTGCCTGGAGTGTACGGGTGGGCCTTGCGGGAGGTCTGACTGGTGTGCAGTACTTC
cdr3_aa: CAWSVRVGLAGGLTGVQYF

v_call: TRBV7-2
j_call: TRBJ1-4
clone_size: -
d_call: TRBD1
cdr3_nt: TGTGCCAGCAGCTGGGGGACAGGGTCTAATGAAAAACTGTTTTTT
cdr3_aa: CASSWGTGSNEKLFF

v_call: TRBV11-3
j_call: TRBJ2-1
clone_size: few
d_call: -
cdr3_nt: TGTGCCAGTTCGGAGGGGCCGCCCCCGGGTAATGAGCAGTTCTTC
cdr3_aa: CASSEGPPPGNEQFF

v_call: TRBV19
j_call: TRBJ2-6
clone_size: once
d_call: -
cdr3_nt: TGTGCCAGTAGCACTACAGGGACTGGGGCCAACGTCCTGACTTTC
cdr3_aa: CASSTTGTGANVLTF

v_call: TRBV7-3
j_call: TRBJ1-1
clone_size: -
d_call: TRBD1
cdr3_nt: TGTGCCAGCAGCTGGACAGGGGGGATGAACACTGAAGCTTTCTTT
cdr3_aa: CASSWTGGMNTEAFF

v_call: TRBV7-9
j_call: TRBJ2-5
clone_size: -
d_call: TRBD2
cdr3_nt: TGTTCCAGCAGCCCAGGCCCTAGCGGGACGGGTTACAGAGAGACCCAGTACTTC
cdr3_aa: CSSSPGPSGTGYRETQYF

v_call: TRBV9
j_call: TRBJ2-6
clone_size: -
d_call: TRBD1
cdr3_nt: TGTGCCAGCAGCGTAGGTTACAGGGGGCTAGGATCTGGGGCCAACGTCCTGACTTTC
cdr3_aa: CASSVGYRGLGSGANVLTF

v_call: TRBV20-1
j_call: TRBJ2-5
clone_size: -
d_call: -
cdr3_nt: TGCAGTGCAGCATATCGTGAGACCCAGTACTTC
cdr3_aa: CSAAYRETQYF